This TCR beta chain originates from a study of PD-1 blockade in classical Hodgkin lymphoma. The study, taken as a whole, reports: By C4D1, CD4+ diversity increased significantly, especially in complete responders. When nivolumab was started under 1 year after ASCT, patients were excluded.

Generated by immunoSEQ multiplex PCR, the TCRdb table keeps only in-frame clones and is missing some. Of roughly 150,000 clones listed, under 85% are singletons. Each patient's relapse followed autologous stem cell transplantation, and brentuximab vedotin exposure varied. Progressive disease, partial response or complete response was each patient's best response. As concerns this clone: The antigen is not known.

CDR3 length: 16 amino acids. Germline CDR1 is SGHRS and CDR2 is YFSETQ. V shed 4 bases and J shed 0 bases, with 14 bases lying between them. The specimen comprised peripheral blood mononuclear cells (PBMCs), sampled before the second cycle of nivolumab. The source is a human donor with classical Hodgkin lymphoma. V gene TRBV5-1 combines with J gene TRBJ2-1, with D maybe TRBD2 (6 bases). For the CDR3, the DNA is TGCGCCAGCAGCGCGGAGGGGACCGGCTCCTACAATGAGCAGTTCTTC. Translation gives CASSAEGTGSYNEQFF.